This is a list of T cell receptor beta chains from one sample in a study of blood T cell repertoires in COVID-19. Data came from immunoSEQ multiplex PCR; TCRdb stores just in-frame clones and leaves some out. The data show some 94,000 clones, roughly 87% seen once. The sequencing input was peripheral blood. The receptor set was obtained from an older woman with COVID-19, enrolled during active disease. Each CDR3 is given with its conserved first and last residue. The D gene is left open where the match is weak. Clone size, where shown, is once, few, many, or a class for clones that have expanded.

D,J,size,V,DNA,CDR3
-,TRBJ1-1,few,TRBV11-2,TGTGCCAGCAGCACCGTGGGGCTGGGGTATACTGAAGCTTTCTTT,CASSTVGLGYTEAFF
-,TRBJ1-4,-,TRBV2,TGTGCCAGCAGAAGGACAGAAATCAATGAAAAACTGTTTTTT,CASRRTEINEKLFF
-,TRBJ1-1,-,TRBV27,TGTGCCAGCAGTTTATTCCCGGGTTCATTTAACACTGAAGCTTTCTTT,CASSLFPGSFNTEAFF
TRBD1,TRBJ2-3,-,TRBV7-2,TGTGCCAGCAGCCCCGGGACAGGCACAGATACGCAGTATTTT,CASSPGTGTDTQYF
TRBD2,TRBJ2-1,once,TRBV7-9,TGTGCCAGCAGCCCAGGGACTAGCGGGGACAATGAGCAGTTCTTC,CASSPGTSGDNEQFF
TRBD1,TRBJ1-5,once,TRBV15,TGTGCCACCAGCAGAGTTACAGGGGCGGGCCAGCCCCAGCATTTT,CATSRVTGAGQPQHF
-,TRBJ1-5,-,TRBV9,TGTGCCAGCAGTAGAGGACAGAGCAATCAGCCCCAGCATTTT,CASSRGQSNQPQHF
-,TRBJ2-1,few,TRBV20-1,TGCAGTGCAAGCGCCTACAATGAGCAGTTCTTC,CSASAYNEQFF
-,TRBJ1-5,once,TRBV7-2,TGTGCCAGCAGCCAAGGCTCCGGGTATAGCAATCAGCCCCAGCATTTT,CASSQGSGYSNQPQHF
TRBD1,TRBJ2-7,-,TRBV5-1,TGCGCCAGCAGCTTGTGGGACAGGGGTGACGAGCAGTACTTC,CASSLWDRGDEQYF
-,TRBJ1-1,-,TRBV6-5,TGTGCCAGCAGTACCGCTCCCGGGGGGGAAGCTTTCTTT,CASSTAPGGEAFF
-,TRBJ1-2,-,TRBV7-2,TGTGCCAGCAGCTTAGCAGGAGGTTCGGCAGCTTTCTATGGCTACACCTTC,CASSLAGGSAAFYGYTF
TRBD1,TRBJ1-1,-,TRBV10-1,TGCGCCAGCAGTGAGAAGTGGACAGGGGAAAATGAAGCTTTCTTT,CASSEKWTGENEAFF
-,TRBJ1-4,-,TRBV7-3,TGTGCCAGCAGCCCCTCACGGGGAACTAATGAAAAACTGTTTTTT,CASSPSRGTNEKLFF
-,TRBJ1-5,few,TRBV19,TGTGCCAGTACCATGAGGGGAGGGACCCTCTTGAGCAATCAGCCCCAGCATTTT,CASTMRGGTLLSNQPQHF
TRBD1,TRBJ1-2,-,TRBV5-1,TGCGCCAGCAGCGGACAGGGGGCTGGCTACACCTTC,CASSGQGAGYTF
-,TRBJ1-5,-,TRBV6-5,TGTGCCAGCACAAACAGGGCTCGCAATCAGCCCCAGCATTTT,CASTNRARNQPQHF
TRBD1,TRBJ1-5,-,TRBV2,TGTGCCAGCAGTAGGGACAGGGGGAGCAATCAGCCCCAGCATTTT,CASSRDRGSNQPQHF
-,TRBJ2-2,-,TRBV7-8,TGTGCCAGCAGCTCCCTAGGAGGGAACACCGGGGAGCTGTTTTTT,CASSSLGGNTGELFF
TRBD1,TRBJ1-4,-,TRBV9,TGTGCCAGCAGCGTCTCGGACAGGGGTATTGAAAAACTGTTTTTT,CASSVSDRGIEKLFF
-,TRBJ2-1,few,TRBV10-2,TGCGCCAGCGCCCGTCCAGGAACGAGCTCCTACAATGAGCAGTTCTTC,CASARPGTSSYNEQFF
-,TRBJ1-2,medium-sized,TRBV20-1,TGCAGTGCTAGCTTCGGGAATGGCTACACCTTC,CSASFGNGYTF
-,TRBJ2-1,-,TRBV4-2,TGTGCCAGCAGCCTCCGAATGGCGGAGGGGTCCAATGAGCAGTTCTTC,CASSLRMAEGSNEQFF
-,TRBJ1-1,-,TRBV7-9,TGTGCCAGCAGCTTTACAGCTACCGGGGACACTGAAGCTTTCTTT,CASSFTATGDTEAFF